A selection of T cell receptor beta chains follows, all from one sample in a study of T cells expressing NK-cell markers. TCRdb reprocessed the 5' RACE reads and reports one entry per CDR3 protein, with no DNA. Its listing shows hundreds of thousands of distinct CDR3 sequences. The sample consisted of blood T cells: a sorted CD56 or NKG2C T cell subset, CD4+ or CD8+ T cells, or bulk PBMC T cells (not recorded which). Source of these receptors: a woman aged 18 to 75 in good health. Each CDR3 is given with its conserved first and last residue. Fields, in order: V gene, J gene, CDR3 protein.

v_gene: TRBV20-1; j_gene: TRBJ1-5; CDR3aa: CSARAGTGEYQPQHF
v_gene: TRBV10-3; j_gene: TRBJ2-7; CDR3aa: CAVQVLAGYEQYF
v_gene: TRBV24-1; j_gene: TRBJ2-1; CDR3aa: CATSVAKTPGYEQFF
v_gene: TRBV7-9; j_gene: TRBJ1-4; CDR3aa: CASSKWTGRAGKLFF
v_gene: TRBV20-1; j_gene: TRBJ2-5; CDR3aa: CSARDSRTVQETQYF
v_gene: TRBV15; j_gene: TRBJ2-5; CDR3aa: CATSRGETSGQETQYF
v_gene: TRBV9; j_gene: TRBJ1-6; CDR3aa: CASSVGGQGASPLHF
v_gene: TRBV4-3; j_gene: TRBJ1-3; CDR3aa: CASSKTGGKGNTIYF
v_gene: TRBV7-2; j_gene: TRBJ2-1; CDR3aa: CASSLVSPRAGDDEQFF
v_gene: TRBV20-1; j_gene: TRBJ2-1; CDR3aa: CSAPSGGSYNEQFF
v_gene: TRBV13; j_gene: TRBJ2-2; CDR3aa: CASSLVHTGELFF
v_gene: TRBV20-1; j_gene: TRBJ2-1; CDR3aa: CSARDSGGPHNEQFF
v_gene: TRBV5-5; j_gene: TRBJ2-1; CDR3aa: CASSPPAGVYNEQFF
v_gene: TRBV6-5; j_gene: TRBJ1-2; CDR3aa: CASSYFRGQRGYTF
v_gene: TRBV29-1; j_gene: TRBJ2-1; CDR3aa: CSVAGQQLGVGDEQFF
v_gene: TRBV12-3/TRBV12-4; j_gene: TRBJ1-2; CDR3aa: CASRDHQGAGNYGYTF
v_gene: TRBV7-2; j_gene: TRBJ2-5; CDR3aa: CASSPGKGRETQYF
v_gene: TRBV10-1; j_gene: TRBJ2-3; CDR3aa: CASSESKGLAKDTQYF
v_gene: TRBV9; j_gene: TRBJ2-5; CDR3aa: CASSVESGRQETQYF
v_gene: TRBV5-6; j_gene: TRBJ1-2; CDR3aa: CASSFFGESNYGYTF
v_gene: TRBV12-3/TRBV12-4; j_gene: TRBJ2-2; CDR3aa: CASSRNRLAGGDTGELFF
v_gene: TRBV20-1; j_gene: TRBJ2-3; CDR3aa: CSAFDRGRGTDTQYF
v_gene: TRBV9; j_gene: TRBJ2-2; CDR3aa: CASSVDRGSLNTGELFF
v_gene: TRBV30; j_gene: TRBJ1-2; CDR3aa: CAWSGEAYGYTF
v_gene: TRBV9; j_gene: TRBJ2-2; CDR3aa: CASSVGDRGSNTGELFF
v_gene: TRBV21-1; j_gene: TRBJ2-5; CDR3aa: CASPAFSYQETQYF
v_gene: TRBV6-1; j_gene: TRBJ2-2; CDR3aa: CASSPPGREGSGELFF
v_gene: TRBV3-1; j_gene: TRBJ1-6; CDR3aa: CASSPDRASSYNSPLHF
v_gene: TRBV12-3/TRBV12-4; j_gene: TRBJ1-1; CDR3aa: CASSLKRGVNTEAFF
v_gene: TRBV4-2; j_gene: TRBJ2-3; CDR3aa: CASSREPGQGADTQYF
v_gene: TRBV6-1; j_gene: TRBJ2-5; CDR3aa: CASTRLGELRETQYF
v_gene: TRBV20-1; j_gene: TRBJ2-1; CDR3aa: CSAHRLTYNEQFF
v_gene: TRBV3-1; j_gene: TRBJ1-3; CDR3aa: CASSHARNAGNTIYF
v_gene: TRBV20-1; j_gene: TRBJ2-3; CDR3aa: CSALFASGSKGFTDTQYF
v_gene: TRBV7-9; j_gene: TRBJ2-1; CDR3aa: CASGGDFREQFF
v_gene: TRBV6-5; j_gene: TRBJ1-3; CDR3aa: CASSYSLRDPTRRNTIYF
v_gene: TRBV6-2/TRBV6-3; j_gene: TRBJ2-7; CDR3aa: CASSPSDTSYEQYF
v_gene: TRBV7-2; j_gene: TRBJ2-5; CDR3aa: CASSRRLAAQETQYF
v_gene: TRBV2; j_gene: TRBJ1-2; CDR3aa: CASSTGGWGYTF
v_gene: TRBV4-3; j_gene: TRBJ2-6; CDR3aa: CASSQTEGSGANVLTF
v_gene: TRBV25-1; j_gene: TRBJ1-1; CDR3aa: CASSPAGNTEAFF
v_gene: TRBV18; j_gene: TRBJ2-3; CDR3aa: CASSPPGEPIPDTQYF
v_gene: TRBV9; j_gene: TRBJ1-2; CDR3aa: CASGQEGYGYTF
v_gene: TRBV20-1; j_gene: TRBJ2-2; CDR3aa: CSASAGEGTGELFF
v_gene: TRBV7-6; j_gene: TRBJ2-1; CDR3aa: CASSLANNEQFF
v_gene: TRBV7-2; j_gene: TRBJ2-1; CDR3aa: CASSLVPSDEQFF
v_gene: TRBV7-9; j_gene: TRBJ1-2; CDR3aa: CASSQPGTAGGYTF
v_gene: TRBV5-1; j_gene: TRBJ2-3; CDR3aa: CASKYLDTQYF
v_gene: TRBV6-1; j_gene: TRBJ2-1; CDR3aa: CASSESQGDSNEQFF
v_gene: TRBV9; j_gene: TRBJ2-3; CDR3aa: CASSASGGAATDTQYF
v_gene: TRBV20-1; j_gene: TRBJ2-7; CDR3aa: CSAQLAGPASGQYF
v_gene: TRBV25-1; j_gene: TRBJ1-2; CDR3aa: CASSGYSGLGGYTF
v_gene: TRBV12-3/TRBV12-4; j_gene: TRBJ2-7; CDR3aa: CASKGTSGNYEQYF
v_gene: TRBV9; j_gene: TRBJ2-1; CDR3aa: CASSPPGGLHNEQFF
v_gene: TRBV20-1; j_gene: TRBJ1-5; CDR3aa: CSALMGQGGGQPQHF
v_gene: TRBV4-1; j_gene: TRBJ1-2; CDR3aa: CASSQRGHRPYGYTF
v_gene: TRBV5-5; j_gene: TRBJ1-2; CDR3aa: CASSPQRTANYGYTF